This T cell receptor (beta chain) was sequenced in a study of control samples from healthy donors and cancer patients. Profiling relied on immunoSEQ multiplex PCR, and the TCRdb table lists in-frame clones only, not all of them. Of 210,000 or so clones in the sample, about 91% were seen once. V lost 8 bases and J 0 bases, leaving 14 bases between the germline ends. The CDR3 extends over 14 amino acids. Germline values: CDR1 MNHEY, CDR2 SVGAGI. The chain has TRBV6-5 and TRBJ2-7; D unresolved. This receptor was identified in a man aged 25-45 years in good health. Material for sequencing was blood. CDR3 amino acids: CASRRGLSSYEQYF. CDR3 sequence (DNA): TGTGCCAGCCGCCGCGGTTTGAGCTCCTACGAGCAGTACTTC.